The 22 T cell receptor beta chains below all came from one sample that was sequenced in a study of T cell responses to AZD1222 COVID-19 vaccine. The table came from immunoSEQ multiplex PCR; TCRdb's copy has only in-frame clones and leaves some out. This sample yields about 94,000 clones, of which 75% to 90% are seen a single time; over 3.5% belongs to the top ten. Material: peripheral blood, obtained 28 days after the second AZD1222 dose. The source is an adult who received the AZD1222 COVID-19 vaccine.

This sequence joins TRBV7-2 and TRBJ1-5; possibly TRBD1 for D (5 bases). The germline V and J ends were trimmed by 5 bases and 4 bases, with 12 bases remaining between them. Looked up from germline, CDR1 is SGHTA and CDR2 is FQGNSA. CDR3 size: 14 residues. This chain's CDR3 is CASSPRGGNQPQHF. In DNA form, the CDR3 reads TGTGCCAGCAGCCCCCGGGGGGGGAATCAGCCCCAGCATTTT.

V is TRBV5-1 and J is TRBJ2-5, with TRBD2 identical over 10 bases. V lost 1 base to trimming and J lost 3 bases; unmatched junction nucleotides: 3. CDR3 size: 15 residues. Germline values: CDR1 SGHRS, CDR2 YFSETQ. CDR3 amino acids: CASSLFLAGEETQYF. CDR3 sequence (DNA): TGCGCCAGCAGCTTGTTTCTAGCGGGAGAAGAGACCCAGTACTTC.

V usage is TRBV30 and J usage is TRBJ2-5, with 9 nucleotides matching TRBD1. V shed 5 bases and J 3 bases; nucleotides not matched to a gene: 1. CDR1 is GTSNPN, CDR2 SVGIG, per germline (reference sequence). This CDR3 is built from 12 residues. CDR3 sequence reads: CAWGDREETQYF. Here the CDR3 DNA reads TGTGCCTGGGGGGACAGGGAAGAGACCCAGTACTTC.

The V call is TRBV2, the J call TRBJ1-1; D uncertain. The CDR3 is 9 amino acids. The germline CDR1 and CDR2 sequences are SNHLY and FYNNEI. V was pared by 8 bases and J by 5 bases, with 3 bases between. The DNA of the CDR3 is TGTGCCAGCTTGACTGAAGCTTTCTTT. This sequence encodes CASLTEAFF.

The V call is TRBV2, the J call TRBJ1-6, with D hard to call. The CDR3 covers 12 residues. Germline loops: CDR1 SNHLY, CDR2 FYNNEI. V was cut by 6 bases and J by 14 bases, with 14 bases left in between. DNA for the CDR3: TGTGCCAGCAGGGCGGCCGCGAGCACCCTCCACTTT. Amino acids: CASRAAASTLHF.

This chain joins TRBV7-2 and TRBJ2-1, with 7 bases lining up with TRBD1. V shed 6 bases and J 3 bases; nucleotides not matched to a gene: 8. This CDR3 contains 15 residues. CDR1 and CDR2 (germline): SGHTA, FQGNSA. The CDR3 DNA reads TGTGCCAGCAGTCCCACGGGACAGAACTACAATGAGCAGTTCTTC. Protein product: CASSPTGQNYNEQFF. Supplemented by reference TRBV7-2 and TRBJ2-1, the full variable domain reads GAGVSQSPSNKVTEKGKDVELRCDPISGHTALYWYRQSLGQGLEFLIYFQGNSAPDKSGLPSDRFSAERTGGSVSTLTIQRTQQEDSAVYLCASSPTGQNYNEQFFGPGTRLTVL.

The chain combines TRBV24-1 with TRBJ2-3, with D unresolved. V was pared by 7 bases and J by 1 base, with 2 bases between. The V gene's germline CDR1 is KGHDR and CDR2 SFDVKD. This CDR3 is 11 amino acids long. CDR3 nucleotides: TGTGCCACCAGAGGCACAGATACGCAGTATTTT. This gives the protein CATRGTDTQYF.

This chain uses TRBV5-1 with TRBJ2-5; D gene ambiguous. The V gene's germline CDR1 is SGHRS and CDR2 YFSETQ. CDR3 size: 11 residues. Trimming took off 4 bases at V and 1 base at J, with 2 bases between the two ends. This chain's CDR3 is CASSVQETQYF. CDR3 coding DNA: TGCGCCAGCAGCGTCCAAGAGACCCAGTACTTC.

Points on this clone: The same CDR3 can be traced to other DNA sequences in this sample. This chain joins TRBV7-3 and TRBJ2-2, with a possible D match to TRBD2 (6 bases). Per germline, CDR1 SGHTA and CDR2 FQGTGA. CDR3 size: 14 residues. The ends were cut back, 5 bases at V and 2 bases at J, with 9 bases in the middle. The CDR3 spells CASSLGLNTGELFF. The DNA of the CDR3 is TGTGCCAGCAGCCTAGGACTAAACACCGGGGAGCTGTTTTTT.

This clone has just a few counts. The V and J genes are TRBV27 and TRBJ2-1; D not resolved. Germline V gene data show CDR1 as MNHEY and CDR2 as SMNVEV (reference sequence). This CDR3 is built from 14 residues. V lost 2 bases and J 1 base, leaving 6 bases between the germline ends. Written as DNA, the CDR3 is TGTGCCAGCAGTTTAACTTCTTCCTACAATGAGCAGTTCTTC. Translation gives CASSLTSSYNEQFF.

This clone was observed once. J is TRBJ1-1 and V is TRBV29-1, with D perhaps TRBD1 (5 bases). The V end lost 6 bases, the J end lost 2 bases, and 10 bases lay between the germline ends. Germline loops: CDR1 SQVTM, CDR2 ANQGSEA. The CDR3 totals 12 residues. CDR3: CSVERGNTEAFF. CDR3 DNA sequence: TGCAGCGTCGAACGGGGCAACACTGAAGCTTTCTTT. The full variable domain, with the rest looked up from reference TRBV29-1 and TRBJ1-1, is SAVISQKPSRDICQRGTSLTIQCQVDSQVTMMFWYRQQPGQSLTLIATANQGSEATYESGFVIDKFPISRPNLTFSTLTVSNMSPEDSSIYLCSVERGNTEAFFGQGTRLTVV.

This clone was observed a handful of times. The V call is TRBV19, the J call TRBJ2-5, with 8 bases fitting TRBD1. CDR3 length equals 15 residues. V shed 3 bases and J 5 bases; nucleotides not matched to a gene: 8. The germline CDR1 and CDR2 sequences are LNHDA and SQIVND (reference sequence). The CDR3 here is CASSMAGGGTETQYF. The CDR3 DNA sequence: TGTGCCAGTAGTATGGCAGGGGGCGGAACGGAGACCCAGTACTTC.

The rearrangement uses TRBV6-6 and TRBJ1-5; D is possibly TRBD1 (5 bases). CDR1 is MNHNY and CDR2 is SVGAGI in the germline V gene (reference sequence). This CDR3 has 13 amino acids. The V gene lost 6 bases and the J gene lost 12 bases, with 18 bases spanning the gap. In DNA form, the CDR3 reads TGTGCCAGCAGCCGACACCAACAGGTGGTCCAGCATTTT. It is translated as CASSRHQQVVQHF.

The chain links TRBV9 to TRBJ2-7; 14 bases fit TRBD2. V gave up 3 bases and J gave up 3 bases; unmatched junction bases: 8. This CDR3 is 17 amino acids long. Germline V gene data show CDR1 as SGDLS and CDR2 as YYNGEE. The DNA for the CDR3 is TGTGCCAGCAGCGAAGGGAAAGGGACTAGCGGGAGCTACGAGCAGTACTTC. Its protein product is CASSEGKGTSGSYEQYF.

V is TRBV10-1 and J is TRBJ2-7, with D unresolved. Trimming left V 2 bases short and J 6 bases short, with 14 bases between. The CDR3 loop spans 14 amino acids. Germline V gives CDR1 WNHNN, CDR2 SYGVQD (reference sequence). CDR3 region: CASSEPQLSREQYF. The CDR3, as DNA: TGCGCCAGCAGTGAGCCCCAACTTAGCCGCGAGCAGTACTTC.

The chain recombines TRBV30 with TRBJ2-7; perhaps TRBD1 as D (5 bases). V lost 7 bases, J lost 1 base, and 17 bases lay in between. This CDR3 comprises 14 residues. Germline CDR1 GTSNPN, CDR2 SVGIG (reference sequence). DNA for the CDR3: TGTGCCTATCACAGGCTTGGTTTTTCCTACGAGCAGTACTTC. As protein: CAYHRLGFSYEQYF. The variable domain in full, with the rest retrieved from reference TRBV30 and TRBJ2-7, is SQTIHQWPATLVQPVGSPLSLECTVEGTSNPNLYWYRQAAGRGLQLLFYSVGIGQISSEVPQNLSASRPQDRQFILSSKKLLLSDSGFYLCAYHRLGFSYEQYFGPGTRLTVT.

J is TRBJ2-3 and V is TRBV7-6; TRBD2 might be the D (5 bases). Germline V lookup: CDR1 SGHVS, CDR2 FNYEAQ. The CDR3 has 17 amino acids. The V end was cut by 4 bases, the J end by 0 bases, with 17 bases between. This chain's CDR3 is CASSSSLGALSTDTQYF. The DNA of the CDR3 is TGTGCCAGCAGCTCCTCCTTGGGAGCCCTCAGCACAGATACGCAGTATTTT. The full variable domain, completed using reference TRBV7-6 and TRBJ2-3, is GAGVSQSPRYKVTKRGQDVALRCDPISGHVSLYWYRQALGQGPEFLTYFNYEAQQDKSGLPNDRFSAERPEGSISTLTIQRTEQRDSAMYRCASSSSLGALSTDTQYFGPGTRLTVL.

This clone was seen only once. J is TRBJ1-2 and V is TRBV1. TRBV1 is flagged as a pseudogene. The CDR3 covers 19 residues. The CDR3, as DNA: TGCACCAGCAGCCAAGAAGACTCGGGGCAGGAGACCCCTAACTATGGCTACACCTTC. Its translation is CTSSQEDSGQETPNYGYTF.

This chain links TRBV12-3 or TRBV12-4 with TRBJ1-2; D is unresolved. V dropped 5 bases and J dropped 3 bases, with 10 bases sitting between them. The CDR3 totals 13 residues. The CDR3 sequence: CASSPRPYYGYTF. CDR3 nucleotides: TGTGCCAGCAGTCCACGGCCCTACTATGGCTACACCTTC.

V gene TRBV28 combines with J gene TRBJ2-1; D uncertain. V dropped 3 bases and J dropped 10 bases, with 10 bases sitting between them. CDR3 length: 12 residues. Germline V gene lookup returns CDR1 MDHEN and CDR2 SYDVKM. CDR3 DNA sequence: TGTGCCAGCAGTTTCTTAGTGGGGGAGCAGTTCTTC. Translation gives CASSFLVGEQFF.

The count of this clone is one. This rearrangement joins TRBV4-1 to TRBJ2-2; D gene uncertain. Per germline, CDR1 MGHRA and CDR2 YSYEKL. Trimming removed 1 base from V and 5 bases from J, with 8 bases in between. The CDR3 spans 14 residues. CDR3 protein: CASSQAPVTGELFF. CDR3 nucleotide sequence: TGCGCCAGCAGCCAAGCTCCGGTGACCGGGGAGCTGTTTTTT.

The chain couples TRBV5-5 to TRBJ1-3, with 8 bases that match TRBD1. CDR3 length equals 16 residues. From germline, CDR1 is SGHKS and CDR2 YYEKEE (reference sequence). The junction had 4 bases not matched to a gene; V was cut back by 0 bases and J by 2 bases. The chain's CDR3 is CASSLGGQAPGNTIYF. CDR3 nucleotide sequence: TGTGCCAGCAGCTTGGGGGGACAGGCCCCTGGAAACACCATATATTTT.